This entry describes one T cell receptor (beta chain). Its antigen is not yet known. The sample holds no much larger clone one base away, and base qualities are not on file. TCRbeta CDR3 regions were amplified from genomic DNA by means of the immunoSEQ Assay, a bias-controlled multiplex PCR. As for how the authors treated the data: Within the assay, amplification of reference gene primers was used to estimate how many nucleated cells each sample contained. To quantify the absolute abundance of each unique TCRbeta CDR3 rearrangement, sequence reads were collapsed and filtered. Productive Simpson clonality was computed per sample as the square root of Simpson's diversity index over productive rearrangements. Sourced from immuneACCESS, this table was stored by TCRdb with only in-frame sequences that have V and J called. A share of the clones is absent; for the studies checked, an unresolved V gene accounts for under half, and the remainder has no known explanation. That table is the source of V, J and clone size, and D and trimming were worked out from the DNA. This sample lists approximately 140,000 clones; approximately 83% were detected once. Roughly 3.3% of the sample is taken by the ten largest.

After removal of 7 bases from V and 3 bases from J, the junction retains 4 bases not matched to a gene. The germline V gene provides CDR1 SQVTM and CDR2 ANQGSEA. The CDR3 contains 12 residues, cysteine and phenylalanine counted. Only CDR3 DNA is held: 36 bases, read in frame from base 1. The sample comes from a study of blood T cell repertoires in COVID-19 (dated by TCRdb to 2020 to 2022). Regarding the research as a whole: The collaborator samples originated in the United States, Italy and Spain and spanned the acute and convalescent phases of COVID-19. The prospective study material was composed of cDNA or gDNA derived from T cells, B-cell-depleted T cells, or PBMCs. The dataset comprised deeply sampled blood TCRbeta repertoires from subjects exposed to, actively infected with, or recovered from COVID-19. The repertoires were made available in a free public database intended to serve as a resource for research on the immune response to SARS-CoV-2. The samples were drawn from the first 160 participants of the ongoing ImmuneRACE study and from 1,254 subjects provided by 6 global collaborators. Sample metadata almost always included a de-identified subject ID, COVID-19 status, age in years and sex. Where HLA class I and class II types were available, the types were taken from metadata supplied by the sample provider, not from assay-based typing. Overall study results and their limits: Clinical and demographic metadata were provided uncurated, with the amount varying by source and participant.

Whole blood was collected in K2EDTA tubes by collaborating institutions according to the institutions' own protocols. For TCRbeta analysis, collaborator samples were shipped as frozen whole blood, as isolated PBMCs, or as DNA extracted from either sample type. Specimen: peripheral blood. The chain uses TRBV29-1 and TRBJ2-7, with 9 bases in between that match TRBD1. The receptor comes from a man aged 65-85 years with acute or convalescent COVID-19. Read as DNA, the sequence is TGCAGCGCTGGGGACAGGGTCTACGAGCAGTACTTC. The encoded protein is CSAGDRVYEQYF.